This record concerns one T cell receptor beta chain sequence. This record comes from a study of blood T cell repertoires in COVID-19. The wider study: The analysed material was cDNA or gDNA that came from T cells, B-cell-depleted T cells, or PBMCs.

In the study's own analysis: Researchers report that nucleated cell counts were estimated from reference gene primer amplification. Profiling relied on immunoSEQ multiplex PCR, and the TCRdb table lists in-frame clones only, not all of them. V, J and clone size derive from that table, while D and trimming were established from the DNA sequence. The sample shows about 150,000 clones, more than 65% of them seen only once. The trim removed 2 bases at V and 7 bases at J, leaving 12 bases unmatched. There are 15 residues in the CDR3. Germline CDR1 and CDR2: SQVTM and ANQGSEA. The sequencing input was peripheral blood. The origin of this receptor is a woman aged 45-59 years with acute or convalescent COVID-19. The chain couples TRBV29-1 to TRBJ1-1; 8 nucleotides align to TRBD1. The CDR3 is CSVEPPRPGGYEAFF. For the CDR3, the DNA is TGCAGCGTTGAACCCCCGAGGCCAGGGGGCTATGAAGCTTTCTTT.